Sequencing of this T cell receptor beta chain was carried out in a study of CD8+CD57+ T cells in acquired aplastic anemia. Study-wide background: Sorted cells (CD4+ and CD8+) yielded DNA amounts that averaged approximately 3.1 ug. On average, healthy donors gave 8.5 million to 14 million reads for CD4+ cells.

The study profiled TCR beta VDJ and CDR3 using genomic DNA as template. In TCRdb, the reads were re-called with MiXCR into one record per CDR3 protein. The sample includes about 420,000 distinct CDR3 sequences, around 68% of them seen just once. The CDR3 is 13 amino acids. Germline CDR1 and CDR2: MNHEY and SVGAGI. The V and J ends lost 7 bases and 4 bases, in that order; junction bases with no gene match: 4. Worth noting for this clonotype: Its antigen remains unidentified.

General study points: The number of CD8+ CDR3 sequences shared by patients and controls was approximately 31. Levels of CD8+ Simpson's diversity were not significantly distinct in patients versus controls.

This TCR came from a human donor in good health, serving as a control. Sample: sorted CD4+, CD8+, or CD8+CD57+ T cells (not recorded which) from PBMCs. This sequence joins TRBV6-5 and TRBJ2-3; TRBD2 matches 8 bases. The DNA for the CDR3 is TGTGCCAGCACCAGGGGACTAGCAGATACGCAGTATTTT. It is translated as CASTRGLADTQYF.